These 6 T cell receptor beta chains were all obtained from the same sample, sequenced in a study of T cells in Graves' hyperthyroidism and ophthalmopathy. TCR beta CDR3 regions were amplified from RNA transcripts. An initial round of RT-PCR targeting the TCR CDR3 relied on the HTBI primer set. Using its own MiXCR run on the multiplex PCR reads, TCRdb lists one record per CDR3 protein. The table shows under 500,000 distinct CDR3 sequences, with roughly 13% occurring only once. Sequenced: blood. These TCRs come from a man aged 45-65 years with Graves' ophthalmopathy.

The chain joins TRBV24-1 to TRBJ2-3; TRBD2 might be the D (6 bases). Germline V gene data show CDR1 as KGHDR and CDR2 as SFDVKD. The V gene lost 11 bases and the J gene lost 4 bases, with 18 bases spanning the gap. The CDR3 sequence is 14 residues long. CDR3 DNA: TGTGCCATCGCAGACGGGGGTTCTGCAGATACGCAGTATTTT. Residues: CAIADGGSADTQYF.

At least ten counts were recorded for this clonotype. The chain carries TRBV14 and TRBJ1-1; 10 bases map to TRBD1. The CDR3 has 15 residues. CDR1 and CDR2 (germline): SGHDN, FVKESK. J lost 5 bases, V lost 4 bases, and 7 bases had no gene match. CDR3 in amino acids: CASSPTRDRGTEAFF. In nucleotides, the CDR3 is TGTGCCAGCAGCCCAACCCGGGACAGGGGAACTGAAGCTTTCTTT.

This clonotype was detected many times. V gene TRBV11-3 combines with J gene TRBJ2-2; D possibly corresponds to TRBD2 (5 bases). Trimming pared 5 bases from V and 0 bases from J, leaving 13 bases between. Germline-derived CDR1 and CDR2 are SGHNT and YENEEA. This CDR3 contains 16 residues. The CDR3 protein is CASSPGGQSNTGELFF. The CDR3 nucleotides read TGTGCCAGCAGCCCGGGCGGGCAATCGAACACCGGGGAGCTGTTTTTT.

As concerns this clonotype: This could be a read error, since a much larger clone is one nucleotide away. The chain couples TRBV7-2 to TRBJ2-1; D not certain. Germline V gene data show CDR1 as SGHTA and CDR2 as FQGNSA. The CDR3 is 14 amino acids. CDR3 region: CASSLEAINNKQFF. CDR3 nucleotides: TGTGCCAGCAGCTTAGAGGCAATAAACAATAAGCAGTTCTTC. Complete variable domain (other parts from reference TRBV7-2 and TRBJ2-1): GAGVSQSPSNKVTEKGKDVELRCDPISGHTALYWYRQSLGQGLEFLIYFQGNSAPDKSGLPSDRFSAERTGGSVSTLTIQRTQQEDSAVYLCASSLEAINNKQFFGPGTRLTVL.

This sequence joins TRBV5-6 and TRBJ2-2; 10 nucleotides align to TRBD1. V dropped 4 bases and J dropped 5; count of bases not matched to a gene: 8. Germline CDR1 and CDR2: SGHDT and YYEEEE. The CDR3 totals 16 residues. The CDR3 loop is CASSLNDRGLTGELFF. For the CDR3, the DNA is TGTGCCAGCAGCCTGAACGACAGGGGGCTTACCGGGGAGCTGTTTTTT.

This clonotype was counted ten times or more. The rearrangement joins TRBV12-3 or TRBV12-4 to TRBJ2-7; 7 nucleotides agree with TRBD1. V was clipped by 5 bases and J by 3 bases; unmatched bases: 13. This CDR3 is built from 16 residues. As DNA, the CDR3 is TGTGCCAGCAGTACATCCAAGAGACAGGGTATCTACGAGCAGTACTTC. This codes for CASSTSKRQGIYEQYF.